The subject of this entry is one T cell receptor beta chain. TCRdb keeps only in-frame clones here, not all; method: immunoSEQ multiplex PCR. The table lists around 50,000 clones, 70% to 90% of them singletons. The data were taken from a study of T cell changes during pregnancy in multiple sclerosis. Unmatched junction bases numbered 3, after V lost 4 bases and J lost 0 bases. The CDR3 is 15 amino acids. The germline V gene has CDR1 MNHEY and CDR2 SMNVEV (reference sequence). The gene calls are TRBV27 and TRBJ2-3, with 8 bases fitting TRBD1. The starting material was peripheral blood, obtained in the first trimester of pregnancy. The clonotype originates from a female donor with multiple sclerosis, enrolled in a pregnancy study. CDR3 nucleotides: TGTGCCAGCAGTTCAGGGGGCGAAAGCACAGATACGCAGTATTTT. Its protein product is CASSSGGESTDTQYF.